The present T cell receptor beta chain was sequenced within a study of molecular identifiers for immune sequencing clone quantification. Overall study: Split five ways in replicates, RNA from approximately 20,000 or 100,000 naive CD8 cells had four portions sequenced.

Based on a CD8+CD4-CCR7+CD45RA+ profile, naive CD8 T cells were sorted. With listed TCR primers and previously described methods, bulk TCR libraries were prepared. TCRdb called the PCR reads again in MiXCR, with one record for every CDR3 protein. The data show more than 550,000 distinct CDR3 sequences, roughly 23% seen once. V lost 4 bases, J lost 4 bases, and 9 bases stayed unmatched. The CDR3 extends over 15 amino acids. The V gene's germline CDR1 is DFQATT and CDR2 SNEGSKA (reference sequence). Worth noting for this clonotype: Without the conserved terminal phenylalanine or tryptophan, this CDR3 likely stems from a read error.

Sequencing was done on a sample of naive CD8+ T cells from blood, with Jurkat cell RNA spiked in. Subset: FACS-sorted CD8+CD4-CCR7+CD45RA+ naive T cells. The rearrangement joins TRBV20-1 to TRBJ1-5; TRBD1 matches 8 bases. The origin of this receptor is a human donor in good health. Some libraries in this study had Jurkat cell RNA spiked in. DNA of the CDR3: TGCAGTGCTACCCAGGACAGGGCGCCAAATCAGCCCCAGCATCTT. It is translated as CSATQDRAPNQPQHL.